This T cell receptor beta chain was sequenced for a study of T-cell memory formation after mild COVID-19. TCRdb reprocessed the 5' RACE reads via MiXCR and lists one record per CDR3 protein. The data hold 200,000 to 300,000 distinct CDR3 sequences, with around 15% observed a single time. The CDR3 has 13 residues. With V trimmed by 3 bases and J by 6 bases, 5 bases remained unmatched. Germline V CDR1 and CDR2: DFQATT, SNEGSKA (reference sequence). The chain joins TRBV20-1 to TRBJ2-4, with 7 bases matching TRBD1. The sample comprised PBMCs or a T cell subset sorted from them (not recorded which). This receptor was identified in a man between 18 and 35 years old who had mild COVID-19 (a few samples of this study predate the infection). Cell type and time point are not known. CDR3 sequence (DNA): TGCAGTGCTAGCTACAGGGGCCGAAACATTCAGTACTTC. Translated, it gives CSASYRGRNIQYF.